The sequence of this TCR beta chain was determined in a study of blood T cell repertoires in COVID-19. Study overall: The study drew acute and convalescent COVID-19 samples from the United States, Italy and Spain. T cells, B-cell-depleted T cells, or PBMCs supplied cDNA or gDNA.

Germline V gives CDR1 SGHKS, CDR2 YYEKEE (reference sequence). This CDR3 region has 16 residues. The V segment lost 0 bases and the J segment 7 bases; nucleotides outside the gene matches: 9. In the authors' methods: Estimates of nucleated cell counts were drawn from the amplification of reference gene primers. Profiled with immunoSEQ multiplex PCR; TCRdb holds only in-frame clones, not every one. D and trimming come from the DNA, and the V and J calls and clone size come from that table. The repertoire has about 300,000 clones, 90% of them found once; the top ten carry about 4.5%. The rearrangement joins TRBV5-5 to TRBJ1-4, with 7 bases lining up with TRBD1. The receptor was derived from a woman under 30 with acute COVID-19. The sequenced sample was PBMCs or T cells enriched from blood (not recorded which). The CDR3 sequence is CASSLAKGAVSEKLFF. The CDR3 nucleotides read TGTGCCAGCAGCTTGGCAAAGGGGGCTGTTAGTGAAAAACTGTTTTTT.